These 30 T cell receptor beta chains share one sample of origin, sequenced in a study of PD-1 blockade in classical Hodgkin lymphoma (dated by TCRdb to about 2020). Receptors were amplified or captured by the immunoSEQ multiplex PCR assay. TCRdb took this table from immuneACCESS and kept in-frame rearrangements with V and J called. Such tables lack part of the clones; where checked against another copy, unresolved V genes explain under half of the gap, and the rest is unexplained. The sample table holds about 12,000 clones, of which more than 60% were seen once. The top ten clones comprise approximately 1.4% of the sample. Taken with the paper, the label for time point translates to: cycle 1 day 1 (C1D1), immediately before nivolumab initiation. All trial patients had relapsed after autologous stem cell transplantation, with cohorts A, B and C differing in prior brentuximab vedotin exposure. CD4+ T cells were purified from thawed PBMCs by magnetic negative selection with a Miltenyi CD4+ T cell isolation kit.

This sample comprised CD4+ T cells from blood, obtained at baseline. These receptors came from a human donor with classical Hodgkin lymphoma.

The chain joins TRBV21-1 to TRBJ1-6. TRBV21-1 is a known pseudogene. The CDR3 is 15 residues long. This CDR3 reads CASRREGARNSPLHF. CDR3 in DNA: TGTGCCAGCAGGAGGGAGGGGGCGCGGAATTCACCCCTCCACTTT.

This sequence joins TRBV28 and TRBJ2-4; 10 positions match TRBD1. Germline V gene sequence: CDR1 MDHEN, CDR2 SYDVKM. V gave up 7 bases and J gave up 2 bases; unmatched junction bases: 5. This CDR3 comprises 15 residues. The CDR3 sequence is CASTPGQGSKNIQYF. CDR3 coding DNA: TGTGCCAGCACCCCGGGACAGGGGTCCAAAAACATTCAGTACTTC.

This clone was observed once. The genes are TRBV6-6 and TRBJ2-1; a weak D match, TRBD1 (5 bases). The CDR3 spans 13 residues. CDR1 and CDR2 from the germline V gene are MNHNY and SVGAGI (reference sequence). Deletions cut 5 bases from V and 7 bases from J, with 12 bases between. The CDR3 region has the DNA TGTGCCAGCAGTAAGACAGTTTTAAATGAGCAGTTCTTC. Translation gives CASSKTVLNEQFF.

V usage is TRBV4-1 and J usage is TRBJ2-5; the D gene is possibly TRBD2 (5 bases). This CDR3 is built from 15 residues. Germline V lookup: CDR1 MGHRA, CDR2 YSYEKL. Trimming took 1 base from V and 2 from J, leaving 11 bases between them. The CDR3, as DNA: TGCGCCAGCAGCCAAGGCTCTAGCTTGCAAGAGACCCAGTACTTC. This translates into CASSQGSSLQETQYF.

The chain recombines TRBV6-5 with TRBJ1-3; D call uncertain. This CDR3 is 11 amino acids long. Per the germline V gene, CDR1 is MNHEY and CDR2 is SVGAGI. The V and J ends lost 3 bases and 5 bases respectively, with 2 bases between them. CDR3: CASSYRNTIYF. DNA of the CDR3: TGTGCCAGCAGTTATAGAAACACCATATATTTT.

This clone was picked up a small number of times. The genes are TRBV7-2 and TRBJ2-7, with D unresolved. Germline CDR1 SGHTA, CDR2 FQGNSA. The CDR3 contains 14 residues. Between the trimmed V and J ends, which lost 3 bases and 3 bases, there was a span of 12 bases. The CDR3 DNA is TGTGCCAGCAGCTTTTTTGTTACGAGCTACGAGCAGTACTTC. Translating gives CASSFFVTSYEQYF.

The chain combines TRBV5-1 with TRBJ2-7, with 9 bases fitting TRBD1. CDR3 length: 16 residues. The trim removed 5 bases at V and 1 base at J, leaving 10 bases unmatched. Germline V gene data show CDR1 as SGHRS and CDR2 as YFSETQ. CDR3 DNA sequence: TGCGCCAGCAGATTCGTTCCGGGACAGGGATCCTACGAGCAGTACTTC. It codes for CASRFVPGQGSYEQYF.

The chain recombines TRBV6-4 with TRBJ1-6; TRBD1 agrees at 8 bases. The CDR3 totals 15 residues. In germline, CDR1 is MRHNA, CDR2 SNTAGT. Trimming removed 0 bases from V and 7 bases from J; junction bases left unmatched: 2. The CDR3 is CASSDSSGGNSPLHF. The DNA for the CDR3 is TGTGCCAGCAGTGACTCATCAGGGGGCAATTCACCCCTCCACTTT.

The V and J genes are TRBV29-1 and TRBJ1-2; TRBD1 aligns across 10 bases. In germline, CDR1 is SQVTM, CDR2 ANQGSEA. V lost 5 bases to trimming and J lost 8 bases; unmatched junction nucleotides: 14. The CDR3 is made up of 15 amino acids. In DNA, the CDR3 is TGCAGCGTTCAGGGGACAGGGGAAAAGGCGCGGGGCTACACCTTC. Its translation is CSVQGTGEKARGYTF.

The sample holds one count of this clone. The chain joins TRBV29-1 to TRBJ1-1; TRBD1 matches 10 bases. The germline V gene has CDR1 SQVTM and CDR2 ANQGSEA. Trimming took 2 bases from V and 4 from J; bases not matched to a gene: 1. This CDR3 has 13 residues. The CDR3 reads CSVERTGGTEAFF. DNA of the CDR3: TGCAGCGTTGAAAGGACAGGGGGCACTGAAGCTTTCTTT.

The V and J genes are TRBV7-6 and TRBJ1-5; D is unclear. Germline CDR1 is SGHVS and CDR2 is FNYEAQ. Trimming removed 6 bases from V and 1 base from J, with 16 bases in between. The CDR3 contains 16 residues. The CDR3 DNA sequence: TGTGCCAGCAGTCTTAGTTCATCCACGAGCAATCAGCCCCAGCATTTT. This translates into CASSLSSSTSNQPQHF.

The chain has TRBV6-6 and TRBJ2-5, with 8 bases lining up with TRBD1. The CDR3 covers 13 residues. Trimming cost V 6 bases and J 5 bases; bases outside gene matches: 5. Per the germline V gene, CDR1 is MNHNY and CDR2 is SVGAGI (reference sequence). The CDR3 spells CASRTGDLETQYF. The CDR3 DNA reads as TGTGCCAGCAGGACAGGGGATCTGGAGACCCAGTACTTC.

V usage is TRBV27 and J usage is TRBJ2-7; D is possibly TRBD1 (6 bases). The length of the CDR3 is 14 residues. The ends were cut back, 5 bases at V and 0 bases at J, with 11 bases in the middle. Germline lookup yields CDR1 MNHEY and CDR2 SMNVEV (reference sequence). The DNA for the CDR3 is TGTGCCAGCAGTGACGTGACAGGCTCCTACGAGCAGTACTTC. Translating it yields CASSDVTGSYEQYF.

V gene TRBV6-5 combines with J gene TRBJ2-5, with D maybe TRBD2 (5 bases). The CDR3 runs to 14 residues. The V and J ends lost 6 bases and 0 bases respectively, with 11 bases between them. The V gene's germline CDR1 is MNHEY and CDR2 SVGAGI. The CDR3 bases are TGTGCCAGCAGCCGACTAACCTACCAAGAGACCCAGTACTTC. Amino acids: CASSRLTYQETQYF.

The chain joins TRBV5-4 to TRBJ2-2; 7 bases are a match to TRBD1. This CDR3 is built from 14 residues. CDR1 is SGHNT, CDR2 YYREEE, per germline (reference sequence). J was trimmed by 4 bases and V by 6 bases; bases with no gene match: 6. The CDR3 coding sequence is TGTGCCAGCATGACAGGGTTGGGCACCGGGGAGCTGTTTTTT. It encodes CASMTGLGTGELFF. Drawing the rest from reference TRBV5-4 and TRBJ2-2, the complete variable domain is ETGVTQSPTHLIKTRGQQVTLRCSSQSGHNTVSWYQQALGQGPQFIFQYYREEENGRGNFPPRFSGLQFPNYSSELNVNALELDDSALYLCASMTGLGTGELFFGEGSRLTVL.

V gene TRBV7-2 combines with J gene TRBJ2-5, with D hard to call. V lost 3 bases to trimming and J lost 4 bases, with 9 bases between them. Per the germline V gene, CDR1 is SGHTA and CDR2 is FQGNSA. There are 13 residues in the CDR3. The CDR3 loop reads CASSFGDGETQYF. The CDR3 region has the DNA TGTGCCAGCAGCTTTGGGGATGGAGAGACCCAGTACTTC.

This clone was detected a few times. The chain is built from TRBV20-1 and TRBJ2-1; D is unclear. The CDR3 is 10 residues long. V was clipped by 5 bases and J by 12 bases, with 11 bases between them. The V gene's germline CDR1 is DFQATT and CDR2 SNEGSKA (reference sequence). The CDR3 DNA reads TGCAGTGCTGACATGTACGGGCAGTTCTTC. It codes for CSADMYGQFF.

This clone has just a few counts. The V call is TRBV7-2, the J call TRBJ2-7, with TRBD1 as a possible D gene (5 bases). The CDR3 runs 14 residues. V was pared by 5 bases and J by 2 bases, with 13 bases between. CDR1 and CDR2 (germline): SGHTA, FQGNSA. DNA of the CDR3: TGTGCCAGCAGCCCTCGGACACAAACCTACGAGCAGTACTTC. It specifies CASSPRTQTYEQYF.

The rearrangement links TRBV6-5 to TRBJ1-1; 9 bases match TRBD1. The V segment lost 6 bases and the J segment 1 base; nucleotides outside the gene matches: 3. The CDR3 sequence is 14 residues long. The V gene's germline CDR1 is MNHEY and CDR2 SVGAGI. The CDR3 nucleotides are TGTGCCAGCAGGGGGACAGGGACGAACACTGAAGCTTTCTTT. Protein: CASRGTGTNTEAFF.

This CDR3 is CASSLIQGRYNEQFF. CDR3 sequence (DNA): TGCGCCAGCAGCTTGATCCAGGGGCGGTACAATGAGCAGTTCTTC. The chain employs TRBV5-1 and TRBJ2-1, with D maybe TRBD1 (6 bases). Germline V gene sequence: CDR1 SGHRS, CDR2 YFSETQ. Between the trimmed V and J ends, which lost 1 base and 4 bases, there was a span of 12 bases. This CDR3 contains 15 residues.

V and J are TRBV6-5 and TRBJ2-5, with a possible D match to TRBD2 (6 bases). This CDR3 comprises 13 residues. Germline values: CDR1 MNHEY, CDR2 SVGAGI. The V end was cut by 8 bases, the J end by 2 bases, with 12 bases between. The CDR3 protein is CASRGTAQETQYF. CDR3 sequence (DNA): TGTGCCAGCCGCGGGACGGCTCAAGAGACCCAGTACTTC.

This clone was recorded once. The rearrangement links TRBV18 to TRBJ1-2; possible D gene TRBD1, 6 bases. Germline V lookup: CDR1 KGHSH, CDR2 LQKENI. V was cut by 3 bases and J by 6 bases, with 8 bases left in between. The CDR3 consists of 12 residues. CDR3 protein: CASSPGANGYTF. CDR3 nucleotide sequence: TGTGCCAGCTCACCGGGGGCCAATGGCTACACCTTC.

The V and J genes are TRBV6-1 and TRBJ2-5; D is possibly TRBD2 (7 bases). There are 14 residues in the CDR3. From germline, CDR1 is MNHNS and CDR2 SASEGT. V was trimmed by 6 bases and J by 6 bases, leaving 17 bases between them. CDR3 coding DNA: TGTGCCAGCAGCGAATCGGGGGGCAGAAAGACCCAGTACTTC. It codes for CASSESGGRKTQYF.

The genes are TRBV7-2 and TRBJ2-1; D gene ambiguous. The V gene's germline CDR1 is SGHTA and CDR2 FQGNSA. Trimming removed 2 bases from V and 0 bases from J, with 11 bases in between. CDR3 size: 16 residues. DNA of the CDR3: TGTGCCAGCAGCTTACAGCCTTTGAGCTCCTACAATGAGCAGTTCTTC. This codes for CASSLQPLSSYNEQFF.

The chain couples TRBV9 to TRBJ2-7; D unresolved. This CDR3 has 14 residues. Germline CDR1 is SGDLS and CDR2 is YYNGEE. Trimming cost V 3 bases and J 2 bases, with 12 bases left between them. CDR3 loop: CASSAPEYPYEQYF. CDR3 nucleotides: TGTGCCAGCAGCGCACCCGAATACCCCTACGAGCAGTACTTC.

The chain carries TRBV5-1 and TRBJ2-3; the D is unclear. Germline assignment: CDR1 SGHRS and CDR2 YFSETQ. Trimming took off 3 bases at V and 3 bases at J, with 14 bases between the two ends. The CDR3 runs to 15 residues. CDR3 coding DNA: TGCGCCAGCAGCTCTACTGCGAGAGAGACAGATACGCAGTATTTT. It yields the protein CASSSTARETDTQYF.

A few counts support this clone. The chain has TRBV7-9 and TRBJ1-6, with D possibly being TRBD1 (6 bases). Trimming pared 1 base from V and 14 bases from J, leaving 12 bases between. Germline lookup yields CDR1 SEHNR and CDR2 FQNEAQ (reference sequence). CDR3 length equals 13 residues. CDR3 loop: CASSLGGLSTLHF. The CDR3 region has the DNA TGTGCCAGCAGCTTAGGGGGGCTATCAACCCTCCACTTT.

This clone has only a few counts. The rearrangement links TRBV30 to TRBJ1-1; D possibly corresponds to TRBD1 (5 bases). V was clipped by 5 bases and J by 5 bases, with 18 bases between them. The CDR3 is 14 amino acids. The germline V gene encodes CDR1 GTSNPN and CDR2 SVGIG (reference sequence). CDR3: CAWDDSGSLTEAFF. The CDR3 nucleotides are TGTGCCTGGGACGACAGTGGGAGTCTTACTGAAGCTTTCTTT.

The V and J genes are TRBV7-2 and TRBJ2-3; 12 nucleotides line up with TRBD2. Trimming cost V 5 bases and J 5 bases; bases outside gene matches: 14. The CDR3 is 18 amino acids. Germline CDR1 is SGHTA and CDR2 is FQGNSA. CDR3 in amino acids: CASSPSSGGVRPGDTQYF. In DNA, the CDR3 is TGTGCCAGCAGCCCCTCTAGCGGGGGGGTTCGGCCAGGAGATACGCAGTATTTT.

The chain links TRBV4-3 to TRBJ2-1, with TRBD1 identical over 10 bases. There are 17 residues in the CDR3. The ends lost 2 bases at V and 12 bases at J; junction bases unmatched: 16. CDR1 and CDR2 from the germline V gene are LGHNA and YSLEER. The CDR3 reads CASSQNSHPGQGIRQFF. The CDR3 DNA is TGCGCCAGCAGCCAAAACTCCCACCCGGGACAGGGGATTAGGCAGTTCTTC.